Below, 16 T cell receptor beta chains from the same sample are listed, as sequenced in a study of blood T cell repertoires in COVID-19. Here immunoSEQ multiplex PCR was the method, and the copy in TCRdb shows in-frame clones only, minus some. Here the sample spans some 170,000 clones, 84% being singletons. The source material was PBMCs or T cells enriched from blood (not recorded which). These receptors originate from a man aged 50 to 59 who had recovered from COVID-19.

The DNA of the CDR3 is TGTGCCAGTAGTCCGCGGGGGGAAAAACTGTTTTTT. This translates into CASSPRGEKLFF. The chain recombines TRBV19 with TRBJ1-4; D is perhaps TRBD1 (5 bases). The CDR3 is made up of 12 amino acids. The germline gives CDR1 LNHDA, CDR2 SQIVND (reference sequence). V was clipped by 5 bases and J by 8 bases, with 9 bases between them.

The chain has TRBV30 and TRBJ1-4; 7 bases agree with TRBD1. The junction had 5 bases not matched to a gene; V was cut back by 5 bases and J by 2 bases. Germline V lookup: CDR1 GTSNPN, CDR2 SVGIG (reference sequence). The CDR3 extends over 14 amino acids. The CDR3 region is CAWGGTETNEKLFF. The CDR3 bases are TGTGCCTGGGGTGGGACAGAGACTAATGAAAAACTGTTTTTT.

The chain combines TRBV6-1 with TRBJ1-5; no definite D call. The germline CDR1 and CDR2 sequences are MNHNS and SASEGT. V was shortened by 2 bases and J by 4 bases, with 12 bases between the two germline ends. This CDR3 comprises 15 residues. CDR3 sequence (DNA): TGTGCCAGCAGTGAAACTACCGGGAGGAATCAGCCCCAGCATTTT. As protein: CASSETTGRNQPQHF.

J is TRBJ2-7 and V is TRBV6-5, with TRBD1 identical over 9 bases. Germline CDR1 is MNHEY and CDR2 is SVGAGI. The CDR3 length is 15 residues. V lost 2 bases, J lost 6 bases, and 8 bases stayed unmatched. The CDR3 reads CASSYQPGQGTEQYF. CDR3 DNA sequence: TGTGCCAGCAGTTACCAGCCGGGACAGGGCACCGAGCAGTACTTC.

About this clone: Other DNA sequences of this sample code for an identical CDR3. The chain combines TRBV12-3 or TRBV12-4 with TRBJ1-2; the D gene is possibly TRBD1 (5 bases). V lost 5 bases and J 1 base, leaving 8 bases between the germline ends. This CDR3 has 13 amino acids. CDR3 amino acids: CASSPGLNYGYTF. In nucleotides, the CDR3 is TGTGCCAGCAGTCCGGGACTTAACTATGGCTACACCTTC.

This chain links TRBV19 with TRBJ1-6; maybe TRBD1 (5 bases). The CDR3 sequence is 14 residues long. V shed 7 bases and J shed 7 bases, with 14 bases lying between them. Germline V gene sequence: CDR1 LNHDA, CDR2 SQIVND (reference sequence). CDR3 region: CASTGGLANSPLHF. The CDR3 region has the DNA TGTGCCAGTACCGGGGGGTTAGCGAATTCACCCCTCCACTTT.

V and J are TRBV2 and TRBJ2-2; 7 nucleotides line up with TRBD1. The length of the CDR3 is 15 residues. Germline trimming cut 3 bases from V and 4 bases from J; bases unmatched to any gene: 5. Per the germline V gene, CDR1 is SNHLY and CDR2 is FYNNEI. The chain's CDR3 is CASSETGQGTGELFF. In DNA form, the CDR3 reads TGTGCCAGCAGTGAGACAGGGCAGGGCACCGGGGAGCTGTTTTTT.

The J gene is TRBJ2-1, the V gene TRBV27, with a possible D match to TRBD2 (5 bases). This CDR3 has 18 residues. Trimming stripped 5 bases from V and 3 bases from J, with 23 bases between. Germline CDR1 is MNHEY and CDR2 is SMNVEV (reference sequence). CDR3 sequence reads: CASSIYIRGLVGYNEQFF. The CDR3 DNA reads as TGTGCCAGCAGTATATATATACGGGGTCTAGTGGGCTACAATGAGCAGTTCTTC.

This chain connects TRBV2 to TRBJ2-1, with D perhaps matching TRBD2 (5 bases). Trimming removed 0 bases at V and 4 bases at J, with 13 bases between. CDR3 size: 16 residues. Per the germline V gene, CDR1 is SNHLY and CDR2 is FYNNEI. The CDR3 region is CASSEAYGSSYNEQFF. As DNA, the CDR3 is TGTGCCAGCAGTGAAGCGTATGGGAGTTCTTACAATGAGCAGTTCTTC.

J is TRBJ1-2 and V is TRBV18; 10 nucleotides agree with TRBD1. J was trimmed by 5 bases and V by 3 bases; bases with no gene match: 9. The CDR3 sequence is 16 residues long. The germline CDR1 and CDR2 sequences are KGHSH and LQKENI. CDR3 residues: CASSPSADRGGYGYTF. CDR3 coding DNA: TGTGCCAGCTCACCGTCAGCGGACAGGGGGGGATATGGCTACACCTTC.

With regard to this clone: Other DNA sequences from this sample encode an identical CDR3 as well. The chain links TRBV28 to TRBJ1-5, with 9 bases aligning to TRBD1. The CDR3 loop spans 14 amino acids. The trim removed 5 bases at V and 6 bases at J, leaving 5 bases unmatched. The germline V gene has CDR1 MDHEN and CDR2 SYDVKM. The CDR3 DNA reads as TGTGCCAGCAGTCCCGGACAGGGGACTCAGCCCCAGCATTTT. Encoded protein: CASSPGQGTQPQHF. Drawing the rest from reference TRBV28 and TRBJ1-5, the complete variable domain is DVKVTQSSRYLVKRTGEKVFLECVQDMDHENMFWYRQDPGLGLRLIYFSYDVKMKEKGDIPEGYSVSREKKERFSLILESASTNQTSMYLCASSPGQGTQPQHFGDGTRLSIL.

The table lists this clone with a few counts. The gene calls are TRBV9 and TRBJ1-1; D is undetermined. With 0 bases removed from V and 1 base from J, the gap between germline ends came to 7 bases. Germline CDR1 and CDR2: SGDLS and YYNGEE. This CDR3 has 14 amino acids. The CDR3 spells CASSVDSSNTEAFF. As DNA, the CDR3 is TGTGCCAGCAGCGTAGACTCCTCGAACACTGAAGCTTTCTTT.

The rearrangement links TRBV11-2 to TRBJ2-3, with D tentatively TRBD1 (6 bases). Germline V lookup: CDR1 SGHAT, CDR2 FQNNGV. Trimming pared 3 bases from V and 4 bases from J, leaving 14 bases between. The CDR3 totals 15 residues. The CDR3 coding sequence is TGTGCCAGCAGCTTTGTATGGGGGCAGGCAGATACGCAGTATTTT. Amino acids: CASSFVWGQADTQYF.

The chain employs TRBV7-8 and TRBJ1-2, with TRBD1 matching over 8 bases. The CDR3 runs 16 residues. Germline loops: CDR1 SGHVS, CDR2 FQNEAQ. V shed 3 bases, J shed 7 bases, and the junction held 13 bases outside the gene matches. The CDR3 protein is CASSFGGTGVLGGYTF. The CDR3 nucleotides are TGTGCCAGCAGCTTTGGGGGGACAGGCGTCCTGGGTGGCTACACCTTC. Full variable domain (missing parts from reference TRBV7-8 and TRBJ1-2): GAGVSQSPRYKVAKRGQDVALRCDPISGHVSLFWYQQALGQGPEFLTYFQNEAQLDKSGLPSDRFFAERPEGSVSTLKIQRTQQEDSAVYLCASSFGGTGVLGGYTFGSGTRLTVV.

The chain uses TRBV18 and TRBJ1-5, with D maybe TRBD1 (5 bases). Between the trimmed V and J ends, which lost 1 base and 5 bases, there was a span of 6 bases. The CDR3 is made up of 13 amino acids. Germline CDR1 KGHSH, CDR2 LQKENI. For the CDR3, the DNA is TGTGCCAGCTCACCACAGGGGTATCAGCCCCAGCATTTT. It encodes CASSPQGYQPQHF. The whole variable domain, remainder taken from reference TRBV18 and TRBJ1-5, is NAGVMQNPRHLVRRRGQEARLRCSPMKGHSHVYWYRQLPEEGLKFMVYLQKENIIDESGMPKERFSAEFPKEGPSILRIQQVVRGDSAAYFCASSPQGYQPQHFGDGTRLSIL.

The chain has TRBV20-1 and TRBJ2-1; D may be TRBD2 (6 bases). Trimming took off 3 bases at V and 6 bases at J, with 15 bases between the two ends. There are 14 residues in the CDR3. Germline V gene lookup returns CDR1 DFQATT and CDR2 SNEGSKA (reference sequence). CDR3 in DNA: TGCAGTGCTAGTCCATCGGGGAGGTCCAATGAGCAGTTCTTC. It codes for CSASPSGRSNEQFF.